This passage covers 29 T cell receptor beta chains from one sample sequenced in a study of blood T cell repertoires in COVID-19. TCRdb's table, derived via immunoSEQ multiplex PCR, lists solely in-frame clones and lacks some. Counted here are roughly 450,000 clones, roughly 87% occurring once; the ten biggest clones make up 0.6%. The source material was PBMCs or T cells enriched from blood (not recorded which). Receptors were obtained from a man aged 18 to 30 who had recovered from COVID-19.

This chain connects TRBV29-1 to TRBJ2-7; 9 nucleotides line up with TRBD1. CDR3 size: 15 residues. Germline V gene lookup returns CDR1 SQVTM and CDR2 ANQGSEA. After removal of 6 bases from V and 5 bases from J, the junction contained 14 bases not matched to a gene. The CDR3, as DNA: TGCAGCGTGGGCCTCGGGACAGGGAGTGATCACGAGCAGTACTTC. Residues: CSVGLGTGSDHEQYF.

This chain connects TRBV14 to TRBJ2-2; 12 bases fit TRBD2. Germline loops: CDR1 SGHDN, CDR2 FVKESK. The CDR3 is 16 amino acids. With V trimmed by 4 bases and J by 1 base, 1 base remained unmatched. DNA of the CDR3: TGTGCCAGCAGCCGGACTAGCGGGGTGAACACCGGGGAGCTGTTTTTT. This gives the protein CASSRTSGVNTGELFF.

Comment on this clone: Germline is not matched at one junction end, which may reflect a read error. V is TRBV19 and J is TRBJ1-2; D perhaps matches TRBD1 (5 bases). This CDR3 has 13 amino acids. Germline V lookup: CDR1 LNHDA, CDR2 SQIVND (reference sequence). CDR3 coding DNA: TGTGCCAGCAGTATCGTGGAGGGGAATGGCTACACCTTC. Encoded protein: CASSIVEGNGYTF.

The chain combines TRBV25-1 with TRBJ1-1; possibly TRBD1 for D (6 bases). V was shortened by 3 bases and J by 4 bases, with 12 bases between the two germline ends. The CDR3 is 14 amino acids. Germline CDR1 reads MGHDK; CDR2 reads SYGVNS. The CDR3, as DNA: TGTGCCAGCAGTGACAGGGGTTCGGTCACTGAAGCTTTCTTT. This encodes CASSDRGSVTEAFF.

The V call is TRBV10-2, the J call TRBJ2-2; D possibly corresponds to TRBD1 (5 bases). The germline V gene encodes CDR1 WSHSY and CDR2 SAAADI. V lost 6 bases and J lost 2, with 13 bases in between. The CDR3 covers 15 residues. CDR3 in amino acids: CASRGDSLNTGELFF. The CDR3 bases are TGCGCCAGCAGAGGCGACAGCCTAAACACCGGGGAGCTGTTTTTT.

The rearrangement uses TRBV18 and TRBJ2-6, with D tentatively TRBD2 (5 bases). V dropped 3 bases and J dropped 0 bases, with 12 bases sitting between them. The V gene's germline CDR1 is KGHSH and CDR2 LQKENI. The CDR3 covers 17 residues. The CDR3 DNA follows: TGTGCCAGCTCACCCCGCGGGTCGGCCTCTGGGGCCAACGTCCTGACTTTC. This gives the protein CASSPRGSASGANVLTF.

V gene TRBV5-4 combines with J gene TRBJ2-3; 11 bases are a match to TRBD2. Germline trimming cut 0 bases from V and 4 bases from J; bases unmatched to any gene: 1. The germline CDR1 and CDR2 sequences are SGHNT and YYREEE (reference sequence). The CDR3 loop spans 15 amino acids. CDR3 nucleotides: TGTGCCAGCAGCTTGGCTAGCGGGGGGTCAGATACGCAGTATTTT. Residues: CASSLASGGSDTQYF.

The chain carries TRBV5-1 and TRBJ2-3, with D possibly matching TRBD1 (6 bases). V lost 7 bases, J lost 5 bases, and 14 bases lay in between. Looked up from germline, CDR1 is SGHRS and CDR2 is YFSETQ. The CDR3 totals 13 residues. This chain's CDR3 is CASYTQGEDTQYF. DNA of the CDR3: TGCGCCAGCTACACACAGGGTGAAGATACGCAGTATTTT.

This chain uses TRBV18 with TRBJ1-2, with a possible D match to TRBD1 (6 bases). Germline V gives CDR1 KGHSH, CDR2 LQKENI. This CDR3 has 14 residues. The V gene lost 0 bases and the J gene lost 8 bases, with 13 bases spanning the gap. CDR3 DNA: TGTGCCAGCTCACCACCGACAGGTGCAGGGGGCTACACCTTC. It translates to CASSPPTGAGGYTF.

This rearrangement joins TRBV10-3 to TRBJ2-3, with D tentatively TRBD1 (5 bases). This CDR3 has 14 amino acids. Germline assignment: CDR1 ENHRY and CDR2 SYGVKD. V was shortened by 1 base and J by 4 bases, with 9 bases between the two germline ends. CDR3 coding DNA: TGTGCCATCAGTGAGTTCCAGGGATCAGATACGCAGTATTTT. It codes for CAISEFQGSDTQYF.

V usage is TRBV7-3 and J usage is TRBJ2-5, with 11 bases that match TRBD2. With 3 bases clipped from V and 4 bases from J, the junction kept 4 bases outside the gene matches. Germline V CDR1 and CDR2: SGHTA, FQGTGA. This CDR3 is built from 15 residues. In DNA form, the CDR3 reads TGTGCCAGCAGCTTCGCCGGACTAGCGGGAGAGACCCAGTACTTC. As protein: CASSFAGLAGETQYF. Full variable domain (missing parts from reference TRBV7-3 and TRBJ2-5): GAGVSQTPSNKVTEKGKYVELRCDPISGHTALYWYRQSLGQGPEFLIYFQGTGAADDSGLPNDRFFAVRPEGSVSTLKIQRTERGDSAVYLCASSFAGLAGETQYFGPGTRLLVL.

As DNA, the CDR3 is TGTGCCAGCAGTGACCAGGCCCAAGAGACCCAGTACTTC. This gives the protein CASSDQAQETQYF. The chain uses TRBV2 and TRBJ2-5; D remains ambiguous. CDR3 length: 13 residues. The V gene's germline CDR1 is SNHLY and CDR2 FYNNEI. Trimming pared 3 bases from V and 1 base from J, leaving 6 bases between.

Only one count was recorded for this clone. In nucleotides, the CDR3 is TGTGCCAGCAGTTGGGACAGTCAGGAACAGCCCCAGCATTTT. Translated, it gives CASSWDSQEQPQHF. V and J are TRBV2 and TRBJ1-5; 7 bases match TRBD1. The junction had 8 bases not matched to a gene; V was cut back by 5 bases and J by 7 bases. CDR3 length: 14 residues. Germline V lookup: CDR1 SNHLY, CDR2 FYNNEI. Using reference TRBV2 and TRBJ1-5 for the parts outside the CDR3, the full variable domain is EPEVTQTPSHQVTQMGQEVILRCVPISNHLYFYWYRQILGQKVEFLVSFYNNEISEKSEIFDDQFSVERPDGSNFTLKIRSTKLEDSAMYFCASSWDSQEQPQHFGDGTRLSIL.

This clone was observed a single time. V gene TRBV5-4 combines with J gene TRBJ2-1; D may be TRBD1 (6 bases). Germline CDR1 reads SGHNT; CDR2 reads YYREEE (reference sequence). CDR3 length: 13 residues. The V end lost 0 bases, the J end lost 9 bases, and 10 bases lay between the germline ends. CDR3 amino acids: CASSLVAGVEQFF. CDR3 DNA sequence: TGTGCCAGCAGCTTGGTGGCAGGGGTTGAGCAGTTCTTC. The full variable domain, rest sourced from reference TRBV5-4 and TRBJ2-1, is ETGVTQSPTHLIKTRGQQVTLRCSSQSGHNTVSWYQQALGQGPQFIFQYYREEENGRGNFPPRFSGLQFPNYSSELNVNALELDDSALYLCASSLVAGVEQFFGPGTRLTVL.

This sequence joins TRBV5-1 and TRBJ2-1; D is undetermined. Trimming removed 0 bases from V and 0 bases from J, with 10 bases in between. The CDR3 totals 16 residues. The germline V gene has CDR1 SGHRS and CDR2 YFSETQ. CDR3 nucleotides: TGCGCCAGCAGCTTGGGATCGTCGAGCTCCTACAATGAGCAGTTCTTC. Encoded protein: CASSLGSSSSYNEQFF. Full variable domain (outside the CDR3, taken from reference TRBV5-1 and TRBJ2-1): KAGVTQTPRYLIKTRGQQVTLSCSPISGHRSVSWYQQTPGQGLQFLFEYFSETQRNKGNFPGRFSGRQFSNSRSEMNVSTLELGDSALYLCASSLGSSSSYNEQFFGPGTRLTVL.

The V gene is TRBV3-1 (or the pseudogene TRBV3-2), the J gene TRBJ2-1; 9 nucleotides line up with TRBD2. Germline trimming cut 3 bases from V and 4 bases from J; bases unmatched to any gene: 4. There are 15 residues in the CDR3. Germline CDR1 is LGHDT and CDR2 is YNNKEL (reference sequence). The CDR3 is CASSHGTSRYNEQFF. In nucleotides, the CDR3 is TGTGCCAGCAGCCACGGGACTAGCCGATACAATGAGCAGTTCTTC.

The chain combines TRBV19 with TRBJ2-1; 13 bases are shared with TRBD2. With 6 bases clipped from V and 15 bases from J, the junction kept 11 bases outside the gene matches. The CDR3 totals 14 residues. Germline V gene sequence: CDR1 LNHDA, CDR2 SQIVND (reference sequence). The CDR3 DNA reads TGTGCCAGTAGCCCCACTAGCGGGGGGGCCGGGGGGTTCTTC. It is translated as CASSPTSGGAGGFF.

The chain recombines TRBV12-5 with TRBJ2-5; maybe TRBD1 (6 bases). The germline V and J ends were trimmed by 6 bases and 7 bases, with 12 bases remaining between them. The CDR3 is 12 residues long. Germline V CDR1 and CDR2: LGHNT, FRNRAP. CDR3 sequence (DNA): TGTGCTAGTGGGGACAGCTTGGGGACCCAGTACTTC. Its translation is CASGDSLGTQYF. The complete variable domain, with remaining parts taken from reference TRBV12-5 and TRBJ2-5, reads DARVTQTPRHKVTEMGQEVTMRCQPILGHNTVFWYRQTMMQGLELLAYFRNRAPLDDSGMPKDRFSAEMPDATLATLKIQPSEPRDSAVYFCASGDSLGTQYFGPGTRLLVL.

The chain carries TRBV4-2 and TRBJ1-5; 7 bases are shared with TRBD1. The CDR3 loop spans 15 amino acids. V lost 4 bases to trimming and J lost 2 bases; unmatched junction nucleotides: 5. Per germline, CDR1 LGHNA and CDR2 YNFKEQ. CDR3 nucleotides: TGTGCCAGCAGCCTTGGAGGGGGCGGCAATCAGCCCCAGCATTTT. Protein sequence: CASSLGGGGNQPQHF.

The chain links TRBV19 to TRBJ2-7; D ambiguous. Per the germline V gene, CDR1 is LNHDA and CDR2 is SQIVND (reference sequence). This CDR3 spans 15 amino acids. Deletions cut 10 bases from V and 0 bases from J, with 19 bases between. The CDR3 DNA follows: TGTGCCATCCACAGACCGATGTCCTACTCCTACGAGCAGTACTTC. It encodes CAIHRPMSYSYEQYF.

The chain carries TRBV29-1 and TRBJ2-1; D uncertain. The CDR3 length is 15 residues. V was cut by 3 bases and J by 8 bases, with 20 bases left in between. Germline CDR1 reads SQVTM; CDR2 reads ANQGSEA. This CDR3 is CSVEGFSDQAYEQFF. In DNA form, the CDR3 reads TGCAGCGTTGAGGGTTTTTCCGATCAGGCTTATGAGCAGTTCTTC.

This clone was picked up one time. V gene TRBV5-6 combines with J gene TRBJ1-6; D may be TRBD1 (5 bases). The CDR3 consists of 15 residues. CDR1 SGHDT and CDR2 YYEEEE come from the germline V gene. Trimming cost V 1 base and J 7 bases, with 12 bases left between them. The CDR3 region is CASSLPGQRNSPLHF. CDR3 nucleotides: TGTGCCAGCAGCTTGCCCGGACAAAGAAATTCACCCCTCCACTTT.

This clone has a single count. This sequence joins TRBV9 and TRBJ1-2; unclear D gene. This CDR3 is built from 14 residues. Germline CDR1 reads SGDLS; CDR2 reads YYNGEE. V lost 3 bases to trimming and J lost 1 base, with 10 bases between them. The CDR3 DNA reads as TGTGCCAGCAGCGCTGTGGACTTTAACTATGGCTACACCTTC. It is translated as CASSAVDFNYGYTF. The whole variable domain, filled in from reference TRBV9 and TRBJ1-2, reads DSGVTQTPKHLITATGQRVTLRCSPRSGDLSVYWYQQSLDQGLQFLIQYYNGEERAKGNILERFSAQQFPDLHSELNLSSLELGDSALYFCASSAVDFNYGYTFGSGTRLTVV.

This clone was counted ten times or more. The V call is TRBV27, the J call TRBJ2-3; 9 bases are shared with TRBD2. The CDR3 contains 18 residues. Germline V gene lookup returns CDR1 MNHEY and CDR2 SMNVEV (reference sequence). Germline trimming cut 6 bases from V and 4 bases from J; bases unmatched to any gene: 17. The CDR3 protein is CASSLAPLIAGASDTQYF. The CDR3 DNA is TGTGCCAGCAGCTTGGCCCCCCTCATAGCGGGAGCCTCAGATACGCAGTATTTT.

The DNA for the CDR3 is TGCAGCGTTAGGGACAGGGTGGGCTACGAGCAGTACTTC. Translating it yields CSVRDRVGYEQYF. The chain employs TRBV29-1 and TRBJ2-7; 9 bases line up with TRBD1. This CDR3 has 13 residues. The V gene's germline CDR1 is SQVTM and CDR2 ANQGSEA. The V segment lost 5 bases and the J segment 3 bases; nucleotides outside the gene matches: 5.

CDR3 residues: CASSLRLAGMGTGELFF. Written as DNA, the CDR3 is TGTGCCAGCAGCTTACGGCTAGCGGGGATGGGGACCGGGGAGCTGTTTTTT. The chain is built from TRBV11-2 and TRBJ2-2, with 9 bases identical to TRBD2. The length of the CDR3 is 17 residues. V lost 2 bases and J lost 5; bases outside the gene matches: 9. CDR1 and CDR2 from the germline V gene are SGHAT and FQNNGV.

CDR3 sequence reads: CASSMAGVEDTQYF. The CDR3 bases are TGTGCCAGTAGTATGGCCGGGGTGGAAGATACGCAGTATTTT. This chain joins TRBV19 and TRBJ2-3, with D perhaps matching TRBD2 (5 bases). The germline gives CDR1 LNHDA, CDR2 SQIVND (reference sequence). CDR3 length: 14 residues. Deletions cut 3 bases from V and 5 bases from J, with 12 bases between.

Here the CDR3 reads CASGGQSGNQPQHF. In nucleotides, the CDR3 is TGTGCCTCCGGTGGGCAATCTGGCAATCAGCCCCAGCATTTT. The chain joins TRBV19 to TRBJ1-5; no definite D call. The CDR3 contains 14 residues. CDR1 is LNHDA and CDR2 is SQIVND in the germline V gene (reference sequence). The V end lost 11 bases, the J end lost 2 bases, and 16 bases lay between the germline ends.

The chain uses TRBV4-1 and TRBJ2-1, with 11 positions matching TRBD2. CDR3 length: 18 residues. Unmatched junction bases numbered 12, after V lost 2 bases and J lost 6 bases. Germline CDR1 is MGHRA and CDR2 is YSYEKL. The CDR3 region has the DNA TGCGCCAGCAGCCAATCCGGAGGGACTAGCGGAATGGCCAATGAGCAGTTCTTC. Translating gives CASSQSGGTSGMANEQFF.